This TCR beta chain emerged from a study of neurological immune-mediated disorders. Study observations and caveats: In HTLV-1-associated myelopathy, TCR clonal expansion was greatest, and in multiple sclerosis it was least, below healthy controls.

The cDNA was synthesized by means of template-switch 5'RACE, which was carried out with 10-nucleotide random UMIs. TCRdb called the 5' RACE reads again in MiXCR, with one record for every CDR3 protein. The sample has 48,000 or so distinct CDR3 sequences; about 9.3% are singletons. The CDR3 consists of 16 residues. Germline loops: CDR1 MDHEN, CDR2 SYDVKM. Germline trimming cut 2 bases from V and 8 bases from J; bases unmatched to any gene: 12. In this sample, this clonotype turned up many times. Its antigen is undetermined. Sample: PBMCs. The chain has TRBV28 and TRBJ2-3; TRBD2 matches at 8 bases. The receptor was derived from a middle-aged woman with HTLV-1-associated myelopathy (HAM/TSP). The CDR3 DNA reads as TGTGCCAGCAGTTTAGACGGGGGGGCCTCCGCGGGTACGCAGTATTTT. This translates into CASSLDGGASAGTQYF.